This entry lists 10 T cell receptor beta chains sequenced from one sample in a study of cytomegalovirus exposure and HLA in healthy donors. PCR used 60 Vbeta primers and 13 Jbeta primers. Profiled with immunoSEQ multiplex PCR; TCRdb holds only in-frame clones, not every one. Of tens of thousands of clones listed, about four fifths are singletons. The sequenced sample was PBMCs. All receptors derive from a woman aged 40-49 years in good health and CMV-seronegative.

This rearrangement joins TRBV19 to TRBJ2-7; 7 positions agree with TRBD1. Trimming removed 4 bases from V and 4 bases from J; junction bases left unmatched: 10. The CDR3 is 15 residues long. Germline CDR1 reads LNHDA; CDR2 reads SQIVND (reference sequence). The CDR3 nucleotides are TGTGCCAGTAGTAATCCCGGGACAGCCGATTACGAGCAGTACTTC. Protein product: CASSNPGTADYEQYF.

In its sample, this clone was seen once. Here the CDR3 DNA reads TGCGCCAGCAGTGTGTCCAGCGGGACAGATACGCAGTATTTT. This codes for CASSVSSGTDTQYF. J is TRBJ2-3 and V is TRBV10-1; TRBD2 is a possible D gene (6 bases). Trimming took off 4 bases at V and 3 bases at J, with 11 bases between the two ends. The V gene's germline CDR1 is WNHNN and CDR2 SYGVQD (reference sequence). CDR3 length: 14 residues.

The chain links TRBV9 to TRBJ2-4, with 15 bases lining up with TRBD2. Germline CDR1 and CDR2: SGDLS and YYNGEE. The CDR3 runs 19 residues. The V and J ends lost 0 bases and 3 bases, in that order; junction bases with no gene match: 7. The CDR3 sequence: CASSVAGLAGGAIKNIQYF. The CDR3 region has the DNA TGTGCCAGCAGCGTAGCTGGACTAGCGGGGGGGGCTATCAAAAACATTCAGTACTTC.

This clone was seen just once. The chain couples TRBV5-4 to TRBJ2-5; 8 bases are a match to TRBD1. The CDR3 has 15 residues. With 4 bases clipped from V and 5 bases from J, the junction kept 10 bases outside the gene matches. Germline V lookup: CDR1 SGHNT, CDR2 YYREEE (reference sequence). CDR3 DNA sequence: TGTGCCAGCAGCGGAGATCAGGGGGCTCGGGAGACCCAGTACTTC. This sequence encodes CASSGDQGARETQYF.

The chain joins TRBV4-3 to TRBJ1-1; maybe TRBD1 (6 bases). CDR3 length: 15 residues. Germline V gene lookup returns CDR1 LGHNA and CDR2 YSLEER. Trimming stripped 0 bases from V and 1 base from J, with 9 bases between. DNA of the CDR3: TGCGCCAGCAGCCAAGATGGGACATCGAACACTGAAGCTTTCTTT. Translation gives CASSQDGTSNTEAFF.

The chain is built from TRBV29-1 and TRBJ2-1, with D tentatively TRBD2 (6 bases). The ends were cut back, 7 bases at V and 6 bases at J, with 10 bases in the middle. The CDR3 is made up of 11 amino acids. In germline, CDR1 is SQVTM, CDR2 ANQGSEA. The CDR3 coding sequence is TGCAGCGGGAGGGCCTTCAATGAGCAGTTCTTC. Its protein product is CSGRAFNEQFF.

DNA for the CDR3: TGTGCCAGCAGCTTAGTTGGACAGGGAGGCTACACCTTC. This gives the protein CASSLVGQGGYTF. This rearrangement joins TRBV7-9 to TRBJ1-2; TRBD1 matches at 8 bases. V dropped 1 base and J dropped 8; count of bases not matched to a gene: 3. From germline, CDR1 is SEHNR and CDR2 FQNEAQ (reference sequence). The length of the CDR3 is 13 residues.

This chain joins TRBV12-5 and TRBJ1-1; perhaps TRBD1 as D (5 bases). This CDR3 is built from 14 residues. Germline V CDR1 and CDR2: LGHNT, FRNRAP. Trimming left V 8 bases short and J 1 base short, with 14 bases between. In nucleotides, the CDR3 is TGTGCTAGTAGGGGAGGTTGGTCGAACACTGAAGCTTTCTTT. It codes for CASRGGWSNTEAFF.

This chain links TRBV7-9 with TRBJ2-3, with D unresolved. With 5 bases removed from V and 6 bases from J, the gap between germline ends came to 6 bases. This CDR3 spans 11 amino acids. Looked up from germline, CDR1 is SEHNR and CDR2 is FQNEAQ (reference sequence). The CDR3 reads CASSPMDTQYF. The CDR3 coding sequence is TGTGCCAGCAGCCCCATGGATACGCAGTATTTT. Looking up the rest from reference TRBV7-9 and TRBJ2-3 gives the full variable domain: DTGVSQNPRHKITKRGQNVTFRCDPISEHNRLYWYRQTLGQGPEFLTYFQNEAQLEKSRLLSDRFSAERPKGSFSTLEIQRTEQGDSAMYLCASSPMDTQYFGPGTRLTVL.

As concerns this clone: The junction departs from germline at one end; a sequencing error may be responsible. This chain uses TRBV5-6 with TRBJ1-2; D gene unclear. Per the germline V gene, CDR1 is SGHDT and CDR2 is YYEEEE. The CDR3 loop spans 13 amino acids. The CDR3 DNA reads TGTGCCAGCAGCGTGAGATCTAACTCTGGCTACACCTTC. Its translation is CASSVRSNSGYTF.